The source of this TCR beta chain is a study of T-cell reconstitution after alpha-beta-depleted transplantation in children. Study-wide results and limits: The authors attributed T-cell counts and diversity one year after transplant mostly to newly produced T cells. In some patients, recipient T cells and intrathymic progenitors surviving conditioning explained high day-60 diversity. Reported findings indicate that, about two months after transplant, alpha-beta T cells came from several hundred expanded clones, which were derived from non-depleted graft cells.

During its preparation, the TCRbeta library received unique molecular identifiers. TCRdb itself ran the PCR reads through MiXCR, one entry per CDR3 protein. The repertoire holds some 600,000 distinct CDR3 sequences, with approximately 13% as singletons. This clonotype has ten or more counts. The antigen is not known. Per germline, CDR1 SGHRS and CDR2 YFSETQ. Trimming at V came to 3 bases and at J to 4 bases, leaving 19 bases not matched to a gene. The CDR3 length is 19 residues. The chain recombines TRBV5-1 with TRBJ2-3, with TRBD2 matching 8 bases. The material was PBMCs, mostly from graft donor cells, obtained 360 days after TCRalphabeta/CD19-depleted stem cell transplant. The sequence was obtained from a male patient younger than 18 who had a stem cell transplant for acute myeloid leukemia, so the T cells may come from the graft donor. CDR3 coding DNA: TGCGCCAGCAGCTCCGGAAACAGGGCGGCGGGAGGTCGATCAGATACGCAGTATTTT. Protein sequence: CASSSGNRAAGGRSDTQYF.